The 5 T cell receptor beta chains in this list originate from one sample, sequenced in a study of human T cells and chemical hapten exposure. TCRdb processed the RACE reads anew with MiXCR; each CDR3 protein has one entry. This table has about 270,000 distinct CDR3 sequences, approximately 7.5% appearing once. The time point is: pre-sensitization, week 0. Specified treatment: therapeutic diphenylcyclopropenone sensitization with weekly scalp DPC. Sequences were derived from whole blood, sampled in connection with sensitization to the hapten diphenylcyclopropenone (DPC). Every receptor here comes from a man aged 18 to 29 with alopecia areata. Some clones in this sample may be carry-over from other donors' samples.

The chain combines TRBV12-3 or TRBV12-4 with TRBJ2-2; 9 nucleotides agree with TRBD1. Trimming cost V 6 bases and J 2 bases; bases outside gene matches: 7. The CDR3 has 16 residues. CDR3 residues: CASRERTGVNTGELFF. The CDR3 DNA reads TGTGCCAGCAGGGAGAGGACAGGGGTAAACACCGGGGAGCTGTTTTTT.

This clonotype was detected a few times. The chain links TRBV4-3 to TRBJ1-3; 8 positions agree with TRBD1. The V and J ends lost 0 bases and 7 bases, in that order; junction bases with no gene match: 5. The germline V gene has CDR1 LGHNA and CDR2 YSLEER. CDR3 length equals 15 residues. The CDR3 sequence is CASSQDADRENTIYF. CDR3 DNA sequence: TGCGCCAGCAGCCAAGATGCGGACAGGGAGAACACCATATATTTT.

As for this clonotype: This may come from a read error, since a much larger clone is one base off. This chain uses TRBV4-2 with TRBJ1-2; TRBD1 is a possible D gene (5 bases). CDR1 and CDR2 from the germline V gene are LGHNA and YNFKEQ. The CDR3 spans 18 residues. V lost 0 bases to trimming and J lost 8 bases, with 25 bases between them. CDR3 DNA sequence: TGTGCCAGCAGCCAAGATTTACGGGGGGTAGGGCCTTTCGGCGGCTACACCTTC. It encodes CASSQDLRGVGPFGGYTF.

The chain has TRBV9 and TRBJ1-6; TRBD1 agrees at 7 bases. The V gene end was trimmed by 1 base and the J gene end by 3 bases; junction bases not matched to a gene: 13. The CDR3 consists of 19 residues. Germline V lookup: CDR1 SGDLS, CDR2 YYNGEE. The CDR3 here is CASSVSPKAGGNYNSPLHF. Written as DNA, the CDR3 is TGTGCCAGCAGCGTAAGTCCCAAAGCAGGGGGGAACTATAATTCACCCCTCCACTTT.

This clonotype turned up a few times. The chain joins TRBV14 to TRBJ2-1, with unresolved D. Germline V gene data show CDR1 as SGHDN and CDR2 as FVKESK. V was shortened by 4 bases and J by 4 bases, with 8 bases between the two germline ends. This CDR3 is 13 amino acids long. DNA for the CDR3: TGTGCCAGCAGCCGTACGTCATACAATGAGCAGTTCTTC. Amino acid sequence: CASSRTSYNEQFF.